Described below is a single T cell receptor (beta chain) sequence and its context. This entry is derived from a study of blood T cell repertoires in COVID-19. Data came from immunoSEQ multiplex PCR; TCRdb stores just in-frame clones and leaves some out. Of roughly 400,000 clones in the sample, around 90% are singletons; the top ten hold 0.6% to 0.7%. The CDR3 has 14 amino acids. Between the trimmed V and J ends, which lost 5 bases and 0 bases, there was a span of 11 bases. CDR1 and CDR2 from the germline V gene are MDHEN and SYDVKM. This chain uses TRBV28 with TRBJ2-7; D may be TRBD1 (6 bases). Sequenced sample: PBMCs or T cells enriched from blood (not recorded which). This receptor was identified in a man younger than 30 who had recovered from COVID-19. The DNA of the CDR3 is TGTGCCAGCAGTCCCGGACAGTTCTCCTACGAGCAGTACTTC. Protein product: CASSPGQFSYEQYF.